The sequence of this T cell receptor (beta chain) was determined in a study of T cells in Graves' hyperthyroidism and ophthalmopathy. The study's findings and limits: Blood samples included most of the expanded thyroid clonotypes exceeding 0.001. Ophthalmopathy cases were set apart from stable hyperthyroidism by a 13 V-J model.

A note on this clonotype: What it binds is not known.

Germline V CDR1 and CDR2: SNHLY, FYNNEI. The CDR3 consists of 14 residues. V shed 6 bases and J shed 2 bases, with 14 bases lying between them. The TCR beta CDR3 regions underwent amplification using RNA transcripts as the source. An initial round of RT-PCR targeting the TCR CDR3 relied on the HTBI primer set. TCRdb processed the multiplex PCR reads anew with MiXCR; each CDR3 protein has one entry. The sample consists of more than 500,000 distinct CDR3 sequences, over 35% of them appearing once. Exclusion of patients followed from uncontrolled infection, other autoimmune disease, pregnancy or lactation.

This sequence was found in an adult woman with Graves' disease, either hyperthyroidism or ophthalmopathy (not recorded which). The gene calls are TRBV2 and TRBJ2-7; D call uncertain. The specimen sequenced was peripheral blood or thyroid tissue (not recorded which). Here the CDR3 reads CASRRSSATYEQYF. For the CDR3, the DNA is TGTGCCAGCAGACGATCAAGCGCGACCTACGAGCAGTACTTC.